This TCR beta chain was recorded in a study of cytomegalovirus exposure and HLA in healthy donors. Background on the study: In an early release, HLA-typed donors contributed about 79 million unique TCR sequences.

Trimming shortened V by 7 bases and J by 4 bases, and 16 bases separated the two germline ends. The CDR3 loop spans 14 amino acids. Germline V gene data show CDR1 as SGHAT and CDR2 as FQNNGV. In the case of this clone: Its target is not known.

Primers included in the PCR were 60 Vbeta and 13 Jbeta primers. Assay: immunoSEQ multiplex PCR; the TCRdb copy retains only in-frame clones and omits some. This table has around 94,000 clones, 60% to 85% appearing once. Nominally healthy donors were sampled, though unrecorded immune exposures were likely. Regarding the study as a whole: The authors considered a cluster of highly shared sequence variants likely to be a sequencing artifact. More clonal expansion characterized HLA-associated TCR beta chains than equally common others in a later analysis.

The receptor was derived from a woman in her forties in good health and CMV-seropositive. The sample consisted of PBMCs. The J gene is TRBJ1-1, the V gene TRBV11-2; perhaps TRBD1 as D (5 bases). In nucleotides, the CDR3 is TGTGCCAGCACCCCCCTCGGGGGGACCACTGAAGCTTTCTTT. Protein product: CASTPLGGTTEAFF. Full variable domain (missing parts from reference TRBV11-2 and TRBJ1-1): EAGVAQSPRYKIIEKRQSVAFWCNPISGHATLYWYQQILGQGPKLLIQFQNNGVVDDSQLPKDRFSAERLKGVDSTLKIQPAKLEDSAVYLCASTPLGGTTEAFFGQGTRLTVV.